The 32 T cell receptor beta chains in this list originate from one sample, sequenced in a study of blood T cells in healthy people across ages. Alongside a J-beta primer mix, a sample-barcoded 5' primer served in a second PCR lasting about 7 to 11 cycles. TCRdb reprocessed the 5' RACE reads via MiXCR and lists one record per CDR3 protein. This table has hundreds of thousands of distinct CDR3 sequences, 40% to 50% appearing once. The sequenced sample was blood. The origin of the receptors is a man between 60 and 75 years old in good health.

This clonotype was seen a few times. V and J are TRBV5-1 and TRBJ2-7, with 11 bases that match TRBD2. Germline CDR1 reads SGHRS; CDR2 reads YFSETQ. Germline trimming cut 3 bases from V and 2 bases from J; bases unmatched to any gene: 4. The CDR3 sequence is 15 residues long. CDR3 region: CASSWMTSGAYEQYF. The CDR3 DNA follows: TGCGCCAGCAGCTGGATGACTAGCGGGGCCTACGAGCAGTACTTC.

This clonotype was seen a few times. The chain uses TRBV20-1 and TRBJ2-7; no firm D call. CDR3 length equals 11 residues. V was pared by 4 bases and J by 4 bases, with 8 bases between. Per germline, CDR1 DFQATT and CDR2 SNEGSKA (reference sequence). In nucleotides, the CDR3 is TGCAGTGCTATTCAGGCTTACGAGCAGTACTTC. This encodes CSAIQAYEQYF.

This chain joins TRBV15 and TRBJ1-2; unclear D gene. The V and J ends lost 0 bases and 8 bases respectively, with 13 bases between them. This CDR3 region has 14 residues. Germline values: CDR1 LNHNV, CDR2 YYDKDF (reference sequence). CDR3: CATSRDIGSRGYTF. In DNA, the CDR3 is TGTGCCACCAGCAGAGATATTGGCAGCAGAGGCTACACCTTC.

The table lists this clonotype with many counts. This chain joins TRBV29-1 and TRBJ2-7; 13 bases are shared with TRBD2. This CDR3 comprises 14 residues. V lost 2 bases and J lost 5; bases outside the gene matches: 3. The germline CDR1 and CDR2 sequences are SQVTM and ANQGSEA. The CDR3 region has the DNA TGCAGCGTTGAAACCGGGACTAGCGGGGACGAGCAGTACTTC. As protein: CSVETGTSGDEQYF.

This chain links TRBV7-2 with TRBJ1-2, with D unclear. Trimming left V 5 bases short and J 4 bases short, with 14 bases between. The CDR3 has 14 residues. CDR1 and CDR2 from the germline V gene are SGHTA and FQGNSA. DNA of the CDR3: TGTGCCAGCAGCCCCAAGGGAGTCCCCTATGGCTACACCTTC. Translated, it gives CASSPKGVPYGYTF.

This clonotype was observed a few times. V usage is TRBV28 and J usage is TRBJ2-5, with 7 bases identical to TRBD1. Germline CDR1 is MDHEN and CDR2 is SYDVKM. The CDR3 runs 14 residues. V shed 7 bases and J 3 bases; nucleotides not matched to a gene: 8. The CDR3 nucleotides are TGTGCCAGCACCGCCGGACAGGTGGAAGAGACCCAGTACTTC. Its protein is CASTAGQVEETQYF.

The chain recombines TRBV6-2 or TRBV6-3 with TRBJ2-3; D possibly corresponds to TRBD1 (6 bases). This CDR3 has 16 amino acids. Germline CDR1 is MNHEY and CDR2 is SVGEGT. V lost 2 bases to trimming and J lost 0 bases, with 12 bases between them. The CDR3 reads CASSYRNTGSTDTQYF. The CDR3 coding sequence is TGTGCCAGCAGTTACCGAAACACAGGGAGCACAGATACGCAGTATTTT.

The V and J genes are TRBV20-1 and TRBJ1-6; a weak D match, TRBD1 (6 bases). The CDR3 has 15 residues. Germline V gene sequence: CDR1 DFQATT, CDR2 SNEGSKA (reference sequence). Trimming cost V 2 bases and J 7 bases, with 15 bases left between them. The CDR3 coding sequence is TGCAGTGCTAGATTTCCAGGGAGGGGGAATTCACCCCTCCACTTT. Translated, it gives CSARFPGRGNSPLHF.

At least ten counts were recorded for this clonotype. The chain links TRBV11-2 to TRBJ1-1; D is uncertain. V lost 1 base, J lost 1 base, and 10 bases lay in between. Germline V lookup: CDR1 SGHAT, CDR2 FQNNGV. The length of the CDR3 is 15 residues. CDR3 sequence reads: CASSLAVSGNTEAFF. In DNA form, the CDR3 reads TGTGCCAGCAGCTTAGCCGTATCAGGGAACACTGAAGCTTTCTTT.

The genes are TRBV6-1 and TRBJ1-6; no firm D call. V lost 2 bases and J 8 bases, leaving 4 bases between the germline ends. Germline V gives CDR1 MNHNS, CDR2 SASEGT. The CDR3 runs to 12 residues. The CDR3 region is CASSETYSPLHF. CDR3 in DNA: TGTGCCAGCAGTGAAACATATTCACCCCTCCACTTT.

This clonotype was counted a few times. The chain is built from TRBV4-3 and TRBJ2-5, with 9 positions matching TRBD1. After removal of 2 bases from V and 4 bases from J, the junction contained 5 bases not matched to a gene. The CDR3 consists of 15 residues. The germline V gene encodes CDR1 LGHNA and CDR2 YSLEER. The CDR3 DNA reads TGCGCCAGCAGCCAAAACAGGGGGCCCCCAGAGACCCAGTACTTC. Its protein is CASSQNRGPPETQYF.

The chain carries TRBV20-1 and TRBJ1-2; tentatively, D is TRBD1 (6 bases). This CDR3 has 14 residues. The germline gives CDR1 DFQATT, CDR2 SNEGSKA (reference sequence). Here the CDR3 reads CITPPVTGSYGYTF. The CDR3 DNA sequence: TGCATAACTCCCCCGGTTACAGGGTCCTATGGCTACACCTTC.

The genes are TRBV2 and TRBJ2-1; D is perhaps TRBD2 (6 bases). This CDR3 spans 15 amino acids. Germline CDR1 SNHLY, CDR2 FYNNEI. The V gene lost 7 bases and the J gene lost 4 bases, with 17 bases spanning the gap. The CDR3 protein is CASKQNGGRYNEQFF. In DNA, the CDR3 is TGTGCCAGCAAACAAAACGGGGGAAGATACAATGAGCAGTTCTTC.

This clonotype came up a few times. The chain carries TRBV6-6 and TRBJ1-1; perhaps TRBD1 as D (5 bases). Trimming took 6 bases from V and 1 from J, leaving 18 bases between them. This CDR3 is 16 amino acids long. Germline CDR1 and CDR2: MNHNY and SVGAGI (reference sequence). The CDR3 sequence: CASRGFSTEQNTEAFF. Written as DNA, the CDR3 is TGTGCCAGCAGGGGTTTCTCGACAGAGCAGAACACTGAAGCTTTCTTT.

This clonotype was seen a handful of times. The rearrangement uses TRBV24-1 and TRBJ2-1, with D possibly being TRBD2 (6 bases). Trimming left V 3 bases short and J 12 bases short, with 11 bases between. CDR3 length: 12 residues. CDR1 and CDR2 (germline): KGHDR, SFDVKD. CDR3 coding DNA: TGTGCCACCAGTGATGCGCGGGGAAGGCAGTTCTTC. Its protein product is CATSDARGRQFF.

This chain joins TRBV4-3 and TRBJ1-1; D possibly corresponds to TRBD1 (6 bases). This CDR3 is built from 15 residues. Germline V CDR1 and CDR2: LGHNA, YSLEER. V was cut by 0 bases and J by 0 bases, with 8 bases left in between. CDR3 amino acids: CASSQDGGVNTEAFF. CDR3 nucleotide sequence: TGCGCCAGCAGCCAAGACGGGGGCGTGAACACTGAAGCTTTCTTT.

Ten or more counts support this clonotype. In nucleotides, the CDR3 is TGTGCCAGCAGCTTAACGTCAAACGGGGTAGAGACCCAGTACTTC. This encodes CASSLTSNGVETQYF. The chain links TRBV7-3 to TRBJ2-5; D possibly corresponds to TRBD2 (5 bases). V gave up 0 bases and J gave up 4 bases, with 12 bases separating them. The germline V gene has CDR1 SGHTA and CDR2 FQGTGA. This CDR3 has 15 residues.

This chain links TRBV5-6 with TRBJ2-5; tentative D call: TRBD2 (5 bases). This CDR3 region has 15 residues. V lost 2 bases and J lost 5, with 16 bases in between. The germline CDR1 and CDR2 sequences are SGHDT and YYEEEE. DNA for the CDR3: TGTGCCAGCAGCTTCCGGGGTGGACCCAGGGAGACCCAGTACTTC. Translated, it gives CASSFRGGPRETQYF.

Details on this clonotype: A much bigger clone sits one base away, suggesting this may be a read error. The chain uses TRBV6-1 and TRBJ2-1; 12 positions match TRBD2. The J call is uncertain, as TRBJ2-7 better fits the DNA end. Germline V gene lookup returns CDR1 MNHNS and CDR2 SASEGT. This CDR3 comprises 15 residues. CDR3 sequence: CANSSPSGGAYEQYF. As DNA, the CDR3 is TGTGCCAACAGTTCCCCTAGCGGGGGGGCGTACGAGCAGTACTTC.

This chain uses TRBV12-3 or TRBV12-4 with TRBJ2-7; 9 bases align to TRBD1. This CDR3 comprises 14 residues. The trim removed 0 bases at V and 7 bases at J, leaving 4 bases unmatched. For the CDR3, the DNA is TGTGCCAGCAGTTTAGCTTCGGACAGGGGTGAGCAGTACTTC. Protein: CASSLASDRGEQYF.

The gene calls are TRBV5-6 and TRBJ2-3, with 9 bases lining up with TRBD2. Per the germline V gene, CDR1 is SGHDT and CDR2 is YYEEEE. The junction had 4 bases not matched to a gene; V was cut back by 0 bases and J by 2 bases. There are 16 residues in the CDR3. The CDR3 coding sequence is TGTGCCAGCAGCTTGGATAGCGGGGGCTTCACAGATACGCAGTATTTT. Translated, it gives CASSLDSGGFTDTQYF.

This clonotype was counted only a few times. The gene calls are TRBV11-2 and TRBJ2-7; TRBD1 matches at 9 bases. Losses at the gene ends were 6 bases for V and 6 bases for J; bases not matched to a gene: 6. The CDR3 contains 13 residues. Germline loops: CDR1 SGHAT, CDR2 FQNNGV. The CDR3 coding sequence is TGTGCCAGCAGTGCCGGGACAGGGAGCGAGCAGTACTTC. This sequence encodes CASSAGTGSEQYF.

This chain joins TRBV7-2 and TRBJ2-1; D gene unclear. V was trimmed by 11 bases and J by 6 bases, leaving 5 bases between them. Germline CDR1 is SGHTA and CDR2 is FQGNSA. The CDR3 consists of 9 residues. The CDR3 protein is CAASNEQFF. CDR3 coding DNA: TGTGCCGCCAGCAATGAGCAGTTCTTC.

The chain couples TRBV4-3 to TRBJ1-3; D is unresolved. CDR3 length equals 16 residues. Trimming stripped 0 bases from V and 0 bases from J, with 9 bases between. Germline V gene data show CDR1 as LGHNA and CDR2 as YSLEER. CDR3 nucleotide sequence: TGCGCCAGCAGCCAAGATTCTCCCGGCTCTGGAAACACCATATATTTT. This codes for CASSQDSPGSGNTIYF.

The CDR3 spells CATSDFKGLQHF. The CDR3, as DNA: TGTGCCACCAGTGATTTTAAGGGGCTCCAGCATTTT. The chain couples TRBV24-1 to TRBJ1-5, with a tentative D call TRBD1 (5 bases). The germline V gene encodes CDR1 KGHDR and CDR2 SFDVKD. This CDR3 has 12 amino acids. V lost 1 base to trimming and J lost 12 bases, with 9 bases between them.

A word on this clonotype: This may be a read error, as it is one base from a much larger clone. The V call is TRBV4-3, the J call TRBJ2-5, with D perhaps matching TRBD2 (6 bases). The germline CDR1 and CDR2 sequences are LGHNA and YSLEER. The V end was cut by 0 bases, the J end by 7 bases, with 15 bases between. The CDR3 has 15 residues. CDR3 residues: CASSQDAGNLWTQYF. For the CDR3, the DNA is TGCGCCAGCAGCCAAGACGCGGGGAACCTCTGGACCCAGTACTTC.

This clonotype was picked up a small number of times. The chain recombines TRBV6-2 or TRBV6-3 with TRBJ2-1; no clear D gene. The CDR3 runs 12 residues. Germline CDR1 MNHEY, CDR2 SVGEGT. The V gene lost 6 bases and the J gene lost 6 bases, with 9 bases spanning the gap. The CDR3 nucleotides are TGTGCCAGCAGAGCCAGGTTCAATGAGCAGTTCTTC. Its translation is CASRARFNEQFF.

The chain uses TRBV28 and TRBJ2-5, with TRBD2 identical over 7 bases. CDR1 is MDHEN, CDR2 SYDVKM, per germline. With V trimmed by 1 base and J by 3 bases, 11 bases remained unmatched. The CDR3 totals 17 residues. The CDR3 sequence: CASSLFWRGKKEETQYF. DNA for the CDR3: TGTGCCAGCAGTTTATTCTGGCGGGGGAAAAAGGAAGAGACCCAGTACTTC.

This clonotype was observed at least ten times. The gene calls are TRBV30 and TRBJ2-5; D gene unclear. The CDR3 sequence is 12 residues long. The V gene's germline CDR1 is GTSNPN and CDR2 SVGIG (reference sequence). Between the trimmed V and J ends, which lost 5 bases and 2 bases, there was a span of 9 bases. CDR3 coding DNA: TGTGCCTGGGATGTGGGGCAAGAGACCCAGTACTTC. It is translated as CAWDVGQETQYF. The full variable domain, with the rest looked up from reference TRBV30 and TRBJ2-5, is SQTIHQWPATLVQPVGSPLSLECTVEGTSNPNLYWYRQAAGRGLQLLFYSVGIGQISSEVPQNLSASRPQDRQFILSSKKLLLSDSGFYLCAWDVGQETQYFGPGTRLLVL.

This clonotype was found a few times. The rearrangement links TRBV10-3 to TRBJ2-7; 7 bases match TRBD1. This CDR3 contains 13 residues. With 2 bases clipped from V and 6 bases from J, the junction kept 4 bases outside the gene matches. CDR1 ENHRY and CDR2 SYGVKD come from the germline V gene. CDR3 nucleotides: TGTGCCATCAGTGAGACGACAGGGACCGAGCAGTACTTC. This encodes CAISETTGTEQYF.

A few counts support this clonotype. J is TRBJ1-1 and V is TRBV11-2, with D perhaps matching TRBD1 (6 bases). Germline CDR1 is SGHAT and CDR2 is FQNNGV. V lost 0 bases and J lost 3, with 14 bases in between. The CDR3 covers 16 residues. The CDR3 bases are TGTGCCAGCAGCTTAGATCGCAGGGGAGCTCACACTGAAGCTTTCTTT. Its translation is CASSLDRRGAHTEAFF.

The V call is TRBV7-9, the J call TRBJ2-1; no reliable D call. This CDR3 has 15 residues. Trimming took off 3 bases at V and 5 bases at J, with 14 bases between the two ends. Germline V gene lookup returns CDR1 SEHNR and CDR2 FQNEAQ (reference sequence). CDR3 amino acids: CASSFPAEGNNEQFF. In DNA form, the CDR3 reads TGTGCCAGCAGCTTTCCAGCTGAAGGGAACAATGAGCAGTTCTTC.